Following are 13 T cell receptor beta chains from one sample sequenced in a study of T cells after posttransplantation cyclophosphamide. The table came from immunoSEQ multiplex PCR; TCRdb's copy has only in-frame clones and leaves some out. The data hold about 22,000 clones, with approximately 97% observed a single time. Cells defined as naive were viable CD3+CD4+ or CD3+CD8+ and CCR7+CD45RA+CD45RO-CD95-CD27+CD28+. The sequencing sample was made of naive CD4+ T cells sorted from PBMCs. These receptors originate from a man aged 50-60 years in good health, CMV-negative, and a related stem cell transplant donor.

The J gene is TRBJ2-1, the V gene TRBV2; possibly TRBD2 for D (5 bases). Trimming cost V 6 bases and J 9 bases, with 15 bases left between them. Looked up from germline, CDR1 is SNHLY and CDR2 is FYNNEI. The CDR3 runs 13 residues. The CDR3 region is CASRKDLAGEQFF. CDR3 nucleotide sequence: TGTGCCAGCAGGAAGGATTTGGCGGGTGAGCAGTTCTTC.

The rearrangement uses TRBV19 and TRBJ1-5, with 7 bases aligning to TRBD1. Germline-derived CDR1 and CDR2 are LNHDA and SQIVND (reference sequence). CDR3 length: 16 residues. The ends lost 5 bases at V and 4 bases at J; junction bases unmatched: 11. CDR3 amino acids: CASSARQGVGNQPQHF. Written as DNA, the CDR3 is TGTGCCAGTAGTGCGAGACAGGGCGTGGGAAATCAGCCCCAGCATTTT.

The chain combines TRBV27 with TRBJ2-5; D remains unclear. V was shortened by 6 bases and J by 4 bases, with 12 bases between the two germline ends. Per germline, CDR1 MNHEY and CDR2 SMNVEV (reference sequence). CDR3 length equals 13 residues. Here the CDR3 reads CASRRGLPETQYF. The CDR3 DNA sequence: TGTGCCAGCAGACGCGGCCTACCAGAGACCCAGTACTTC.

The chain uses TRBV18 and TRBJ1-5; 11 bases fit TRBD1. Per germline, CDR1 KGHSH and CDR2 LQKENI. The junction had 6 bases not matched to a gene; V was cut back by 3 bases and J by 5 bases. The CDR3 contains 16 residues. The CDR3 reads CASSPWTGGLDQPQHF. The CDR3 nucleotides are TGTGCCAGCTCACCTTGGACAGGGGGCCTGGATCAGCCCCAGCATTTT.

V gene TRBV10-3 combines with J gene TRBJ1-3, with TRBD1 matching over 8 bases. Germline CDR1 and CDR2: ENHRY and SYGVKD. V lost 9 bases to trimming and J lost 0 bases; unmatched junction nucleotides: 13. The CDR3 spans 17 residues. The CDR3 DNA is TGTGCCATTTCCCAAGTTCCGGGACAGGTCTCTGGAAACACCATATATTTT. Translating it yields CAISQVPGQVSGNTIYF.

The rearrangement links TRBV6-1 to TRBJ1-5; a possible D gene is TRBD1 (5 bases). The CDR3 is 14 residues long. Between the trimmed V and J ends, which lost 1 base and 8 bases, there was a span of 12 bases. Germline CDR1 and CDR2: MNHNS and SASEGT. CDR3 nucleotide sequence: TGTGCCAGCAGTGAAGGATCAGGGATCAAGCCCCAGCATTTT. Translating gives CASSEGSGIKPQHF.

The rearrangement links TRBV19 to TRBJ1-2, with D tentatively TRBD1 (5 bases). In germline, CDR1 is LNHDA, CDR2 SQIVND (reference sequence). The CDR3 covers 14 residues. The ends were cut back, 3 bases at V and 2 bases at J, with 10 bases in the middle. The CDR3 sequence: CASSMSGGNYGYTF. The CDR3 DNA sequence: TGTGCCAGTAGTATGTCCGGGGGGAACTATGGCTACACCTTC.

The rearrangement links TRBV5-4 to TRBJ2-2; D is unresolved. The V end was cut by 4 bases, the J end by 0 bases, with 4 bases between. Germline V gene lookup returns CDR1 SGHNT and CDR2 YYREEE (reference sequence). The length of the CDR3 is 13 residues. This chain's CDR3 is CASSQSNTGELFF. The CDR3, as DNA: TGTGCCAGCAGCCAGTCGAACACCGGGGAGCTGTTTTTT.

This clone was counted a single time. The chain is built from TRBV7-9 and TRBJ2-1, with 10 bases lining up with TRBD1. CDR3 size: 15 residues. V was pared by 11 bases and J by 5 bases, with 12 bases of the junction left unmatched. The germline V gene encodes CDR1 SEHNR and CDR2 FQNEAQ (reference sequence). The CDR3 region is CAGQKTGGFNNEQFF. The CDR3 DNA follows: TGTGCCGGGCAGAAGACAGGGGGCTTTAACAATGAGCAGTTCTTC.

Worth noting for this clone: A junction end diverges from the germline sequence, so it may reflect a read error. The rearrangement links TRBV7-7 to TRBJ2-7, with 10 positions matching TRBD2. This CDR3 contains 15 residues. Germline V gene sequence: CDR1 SSHAT, CDR2 FNYEAQ (reference sequence). CDR3 bases: TGTGCTAGCAGCTTACGTCTAGCGGGAGCAAACGAGCAGTACTTC. Translation: CASSLRLAGANEQYF.

This clone appeared a single time. J is TRBJ1-1 and V is TRBV6-6; D possibly corresponds to TRBD1 (6 bases). The CDR3 has 16 amino acids. Germline loops: CDR1 MNHNY, CDR2 SVGAGI (reference sequence). Trimming left V 4 bases short and J 6 bases short, with 21 bases between. The CDR3 is CASSSRDTGPRAEAFF. The CDR3 nucleotides are TGTGCCAGCAGTTCCCGGGACACTGGACCCAGGGCTGAAGCTTTCTTT.

The chain employs TRBV6-1 and TRBJ2-2; a possible D gene is TRBD1 (5 bases). CDR1 is MNHNS and CDR2 is SASEGT in the germline V gene. Trimming stripped 7 bases from V and 1 base from J, with 7 bases between. The length of the CDR3 is 13 residues. The CDR3 sequence is CASTDRNTGELFF. The CDR3, as DNA: TGTGCCAGCACCGACAGGAACACCGGGGAGCTGTTTTTT.

This rearrangement joins TRBV25-1 to TRBJ1-6; 7 bases line up with TRBD1. The CDR3 is made up of 15 amino acids. Germline V gene lookup returns CDR1 MGHDK and CDR2 SYGVNS. Losses at the gene ends were 6 bases for V and 7 bases for J; bases not matched to a gene: 9. CDR3 loop: CASSPRPGQNSPLHF. As DNA, the CDR3 is TGTGCCAGCAGCCCACGCCCGGGACAGAATTCACCCCTCCACTTT.